This T cell receptor beta chain is drawn from a study of regulatory T cells in long-lasting Graves disease. Relying on iRepertoire HTBI primers and Arm-PCR of CDR3 regions, the team built TCR beta libraries. TCRdb passed the multiplex PCR reads through MiXCR, listing each CDR3 protein once. The sample holds roughly 510,000 distinct CDR3 sequences, 16% seen once. V dropped 2 bases and J dropped 5; count of bases not matched to a gene: 6. Germline values: CDR1 SNHLY, CDR2 FYNNEI. CDR3 size: 16 residues. Time point given: newly diagnosed GD, antithyroid drugs for less than 3 months. There was RNA extracted from PBMCs, and the TCR library was made from it. This clonotype has a count of ten or more. These records were also assigned to another study, of T cells in Graves' hyperthyroidism and ophthalmopathy. In that study: Most thyroid clonotypes that were expanded above 0.001 also turned up in blood.

The sample consisted of peripheral blood mononuclear cells (PBMCs), taken at new diagnosis, from a patient treated with antithyroid drugs. This clonotype was sampled from a man between 18 and 35 years old with Graves disease. The chain carries TRBV2 and TRBJ2-2, with 9 positions matching TRBD2. In DNA form, the CDR3 reads TGTGCCAGCAGTGAAACTGCGGGAGGGCCAACCGGGGAGCTGTTTTTT. Its protein product is CASSETAGGPTGELFF.